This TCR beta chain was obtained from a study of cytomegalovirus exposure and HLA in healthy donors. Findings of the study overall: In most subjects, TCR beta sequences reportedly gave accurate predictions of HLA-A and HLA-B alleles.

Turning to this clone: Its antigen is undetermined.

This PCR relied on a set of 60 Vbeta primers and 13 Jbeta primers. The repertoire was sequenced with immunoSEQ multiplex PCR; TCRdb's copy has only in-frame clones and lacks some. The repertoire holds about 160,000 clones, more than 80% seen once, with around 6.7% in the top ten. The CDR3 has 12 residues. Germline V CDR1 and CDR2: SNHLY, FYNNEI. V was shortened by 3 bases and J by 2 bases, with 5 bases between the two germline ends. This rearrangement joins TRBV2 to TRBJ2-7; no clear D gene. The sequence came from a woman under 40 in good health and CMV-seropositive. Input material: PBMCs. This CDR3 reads CASSDRTYEQYF. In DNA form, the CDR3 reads TGTGCCAGCAGTGACAGGACCTACGAGCAGTACTTC.